The clone carrying this T cell receptor (beta chain) was detected ten times or more. This sample stems from a study of glioma-infiltrating T cells. V was pared by 6 bases and J by 8 bases, with 14 bases between. The CDR3 sequence is 14 residues long. TCR alpha and beta CDR3 regions were amplified from RNA using iRepertoire nested multiplex PCR. Each CDR3 protein is one row after TCRdb ran MiXCR on the multiplex PCR reads. The sample consists of 35,000 to 45,000 distinct CDR3 sequences, approximately 20% of them appearing once. The specimen sequenced was glioma tissue, nonneoplastic brain tissue, or PBMCs (not recorded which). The TCR sequence derives from a human donor with low-grade glioma or glioblastoma, undergoing nonglioma brain surgery, or in good health (not recorded which). V and J are TRBV12-3 or TRBV12-4 and TRBJ1-6; weak D call: TRBD1 (6 bases). CDR3: CASSVAGVDSPLHF. As DNA, the CDR3 is TGTGCCAGCAGCGTCGCAGGGGTAGATTCACCCCTCCACTTT.